The rows below give T cell receptor beta chains drawn from one sample of a study of Ad26.COV2.S vaccination and SARS-CoV-2 variants. Only in-frame clones appear in the TCRdb table, and some are missing; sequencing was by immunoSEQ multiplex PCR. The top ten hold less than 3.5% of the sample, which has about 280,000 clones, about 89% seen once. Here the sequenced sample was peripheral blood, taken in a trial of Ad26.COV2.S vaccine versus placebo. These receptors came from a person aged 18-60 years who received the Ad26.COV2.S COVID-19 vaccine or a placebo. CDR3s include the opening cysteine and the closing phenylalanine or tryptophan. Each record gives: J gene, clone size, D gene, V gene, CDR3 protein, CDR3 DNA. D genes are given only for firm matches. Expanded clones get a size class; other rows say once, few or many, or leave the size out.

TRBJ2-5 | NA | TRBD2 | TRBV7-6 | CASSVGAGDETQYF | TGTGCCAGCAGCGTAGGGGCGGGAGACGAGACCCAGTACTTC
TRBJ2-1 | NA | NA | TRBV7-2 | CASSLEGLNEQFF | TGTGCCAGCAGCTTAGAGGGATTGAATGAGCAGTTCTTC
TRBJ2-7 | NA | NA | TRBV2 | CASSGGRGPYEQYF | TGTGCCAGCAGTGGGGGCAGGGGCCCCTACGAGCAGTACTTC
TRBJ1-3 | NA | TRBD1 | TRBV7-8 | CASSSNPGGGRNTIYF | TGTGCCAGCAGCTCCAATCCAGGGGGAGGGAGAAACACCATATATTTT
TRBJ2-3 | once | TRBD2 | TRBV6-4 | CASSERGGSTDTQYF | TGTGCCAGCAGCGAGCGGGGGGGAAGCACAGATACGCAGTATTTT
TRBJ1-2 | once | TRBD1 | TRBV29-1 | CSVRTGGYGYTF | TGCAGCGTACGGACAGGCGGCTATGGCTACACCTTC
TRBJ1-4 | NA | NA | TRBV28 | CASSFVRGGEKLFF | TGTGCCAGCAGTTTTGTCAGGGGTGGGGAAAAACTGTTTTTT
TRBJ2-3 | NA | TRBD2 | TRBV4-2 | CASSQVSGGATDTQYF | TGTGCCAGCAGCCAAGTAAGCGGGGGGGCCACAGATACGCAGTATTTT
TRBJ2-7 | NA | TRBD1 | TRBV11-3 | CASSPPGQGSEQYF | TGTGCCAGCAGCCCCCCGGGACAGGGATCCGAGCAGTACTTC
TRBJ2-7 | NA | NA | TRBV30 | CAWSREYEQYF | TGTGCCTGGAGCCGGGAATACGAGCAGTACTTC
TRBJ2-1 | NA | TRBD2 | TRBV27 | CASSSLAGGRNEQFF | TGTGCCAGCAGTTCACTAGCGGGGGGGCGTAATGAGCAGTTCTTC
TRBJ2-5 | NA | TRBD2 | TRBV5-4 | CASSQGLAGVRETQYF | TGTGCCAGCAGCCAGGGACTAGCGGGAGTTAGGGAGACCCAGTACTTC
TRBJ2-7 | NA | TRBD2 | TRBV5-6 | CASSLDGTRMYF | TGTGCCAGCAGCTTGGACGGGACTAGGATGTACTTC
TRBJ1-1 | NA | NA | TRBV10-3 | CAISDSRGSTEAFF | TGTGCCATCAGTGATTCTAGGGGTAGTACTGAAGCTTTCTTT
TRBJ2-5 | NA | TRBD1 | TRBV27 | CASSRRTGQETQYF | TGTGCCAGCAGTAGACGGACAGGCCAAGAGACCCAGTACTTC
TRBJ2-3 | NA | TRBD2 | TRBV30 | CAQSEAGGLNTQYF | TGTGCCCAATCTGAGGCGGGGGGATTAAATACGCAGTATTTT
TRBJ2-2 | NA | NA | TRBV27 | CASTRRENTGELFF | TGTGCCAGCACAAGGCGGGAGAACACCGGGGAGCTGTTTTTT
TRBJ1-1 | NA | NA | TRBV18 | CASSGGALTEAFF | TGTGCCAGCTCTGGGGGGGCCCTGACTGAAGCTTTCTTT
TRBJ1-5 | NA | TRBD1 | TRBV6-5 | CASSKLRQGDRPQHF | TGTGCCAGCAGTAAACTAAGGCAGGGGGATCGACCCCAGCATTTT
TRBJ1-1 | NA | NA | TRBV5-4 | CASSLSKGSTEAFF | TGTGCCAGCAGCTTGTCTAAGGGGAGCACTGAAGCTTTCTTT
TRBJ2-5 | NA | TRBD1 | TRBV11-2 | CASSPDRVETQYF | TGTGCCAGCAGTCCTGACAGGGTAGAGACCCAGTACTTC
TRBJ1-4 | NA | NA | TRBV6-5 | CASSSDGWGNEKLFF | TGTGCCAGCAGTTCCGACGGATGGGGTAATGAAAAACTGTTTTTT